These 16 T cell receptor beta chains came from one sample sequenced in a study of blood T cell repertoires in COVID-19. Sequenced by immunoSEQ multiplex PCR; TCRdb stores in-frame clones only, minus some. This sample has tens of thousands of clones; around 87% occur once, and the top ten carry over 0.95%. Sequencing was done on a sample of peripheral blood. Every receptor here comes from a human donor in a cohort sampled during active COVID-19.

J is TRBJ1-1 and V is TRBV19; D unresolved. The V end lost 8 bases, the J end lost 2 bases, and 15 bases lay between the germline ends. Germline-derived CDR1 and CDR2 are LNHDA and SQIVND (reference sequence). The CDR3 has 14 residues. CDR3 amino acids: CASAWGGINTEAFF. For the CDR3, the DNA is TGTGCCAGTGCTTGGGGAGGAATTAACACTGAAGCTTTCTTT.

The rearrangement links TRBV7-6 to TRBJ1-1; TRBD1 matches 8 bases. Germline loops: CDR1 SGHVS, CDR2 FNYEAQ. The CDR3 spans 15 residues. V shed 7 bases, J shed 3 bases, and the junction held 10 bases outside the gene matches. DNA for the CDR3: TGTGCCAGCACCCCCCTAAGGGACAGGTACACTGAAGCTTTCTTT. Translated: CASTPLRDRYTEAFF.

The J gene is TRBJ2-1, the V gene TRBV5-4, with D possibly TRBD2 on 5 matching bases. Germline-derived CDR1 and CDR2 are SGHNT and YYREEE (reference sequence). The CDR3 consists of 12 residues. Trimming took off 4 bases at V and 7 bases at J, with 9 bases between the two ends. For the CDR3, the DNA is TGTGCCAGCAGCCGGACTGATAATGAGCAGTTCTTC. Its translation: CASSRTDNEQFF.

This clone has more than one count but fewer than ten. This CDR3 reads CASSQGLARTTGELFF. The CDR3 DNA follows: TGTGCCAGCTCCCAAGGACTAGCCCGTACCACCGGGGAGCTGTTTTTT. The chain employs TRBV18 and TRBJ2-2, with 8 bases identical to TRBD2. The CDR3 length is 16 residues. CDR1 and CDR2 (germline): KGHSH, LQKENI. V lost 6 bases, J lost 4 bases, and 10 bases stayed unmatched.

This clone was detected a few times. The chain uses TRBV5-1 and TRBJ2-7, with 9 nucleotides matching TRBD2. The junction had 7 bases not matched to a gene; V was cut back by 0 bases and J by 3 bases. The length of the CDR3 is 16 residues. Per germline, CDR1 SGHRS and CDR2 YFSETQ. CDR3 loop: CASSLADLAGFYEQYF. The CDR3 region has the DNA TGCGCCAGCAGCTTGGCCGATCTAGCGGGATTCTACGAGCAGTACTTC.

The chain recombines TRBV7-3 with TRBJ1-2; 12 bases are shared with TRBD1. Per germline, CDR1 SGHTA and CDR2 FQGTGA. Trimming at V came to 5 bases and at J to 0 bases, leaving 4 bases not matched to a gene. CDR3 size: 16 residues. The CDR3, as DNA: TGTGCCAGCAGCGGGACAGGGGGCCCTTCTAACTATGGCTACACCTTC. This gives the protein CASSGTGGPSNYGYTF. Using reference TRBV7-3 and TRBJ1-2 for the parts outside the CDR3, the full variable domain is GAGVSQTPSNKVTEKGKYVELRCDPISGHTALYWYRQSLGQGPEFLIYFQGTGAADDSGLPNDRFFAVRPEGSVSTLKIQRTERGDSAVYLCASSGTGGPSNYGYTFGSGTRLTVV.

This chain uses TRBV30 with TRBJ1-1, with D unresolved. Deletions cut 8 bases from V and 3 bases from J, with 10 bases between. Germline V gene sequence: CDR1 GTSNPN, CDR2 SVGIG (reference sequence). This CDR3 spans 11 amino acids. Here the CDR3 reads CAHGRDTEAFF. The CDR3 DNA is TGTGCCCATGGGAGGGACACTGAAGCTTTCTTT.

The rearrangement uses TRBV3-1 (or the pseudogene TRBV3-2) and TRBJ2-1; perhaps TRBD2 as D (6 bases). With 1 base removed from V and 6 bases from J, the gap between germline ends came to 25 bases. The CDR3 is 19 amino acids. Per germline, CDR1 LGHDT and CDR2 YNNKEL (reference sequence). CDR3 sequence (DNA): TGTGCCAGCAGCCAAGGTGTTGGGGTCCCGGGAGTAAGAAGCAATGAGCAGTTCTTC. Its protein product is CASSQGVGVPGVRSNEQFF.

V is TRBV7-9 and J is TRBJ2-2; possibly TRBD2 for D (5 bases). Germline V gene sequence: CDR1 SEHNR, CDR2 FQNEAQ (reference sequence). This CDR3 region has 16 residues. Trimming stripped 8 bases from V and 0 bases from J, with 16 bases between. CDR3 coding DNA: TGTGCCAGCCCTATAAGGCCAGCGGCGAACACCGGGGAGCTGTTTTTT. Protein sequence: CASPIRPAANTGELFF.

The V and J genes are TRBV4-2 and TRBJ2-1; tentative D call: TRBD2 (5 bases). V gave up 0 bases and J gave up 7 bases, with 16 bases separating them. Per germline, CDR1 LGHNA and CDR2 YNFKEQ. This CDR3 spans 16 amino acids. In DNA, the CDR3 is TGTGCCAGCAGCCAAGATATGCGGGTCGGGTGGAATGAGCAGTTCTTC. Protein product: CASSQDMRVGWNEQFF.

This rearrangement joins TRBV28 to TRBJ1-5; D is possibly TRBD1 (5 bases). The ends were cut back, 5 bases at V and 4 bases at J, with 18 bases in the middle. CDR1 and CDR2 from the germline V gene are MDHEN and SYDVKM. This CDR3 is 16 amino acids long. The CDR3 loop is CASSVRGDFWNQPQHF. The CDR3 DNA is TGTGCCAGCAGTGTTAGAGGGGACTTCTGGAATCAGCCCCAGCATTTT.

This clone was picked up one time. This rearrangement joins TRBV25-1 to TRBJ2-1; 15 positions agree with TRBD2. The CDR3 loop spans 15 amino acids. V lost 4 bases and J lost 8; bases outside the gene matches: 3. Per the germline V gene, CDR1 is MGHDK and CDR2 is SYGVNS. DNA of the CDR3: TGTGCCAGCAGTGGGACTAGCGGGAGGGCCGATGAGCAGTTCTTC. This sequence encodes CASSGTSGRADEQFF. Full variable domain (outside the CDR3, taken from reference TRBV25-1 and TRBJ2-1): EADIYQTPRYLVIGTGKKITLECSQTMGHDKMYWYQQDPGMELHLIHYSYGVNSTEKGDLSSESTVSRIRTEHFPLTLESARPSHTSQYLCASSGTSGRADEQFFGPGTRLTVL.

This clone came up once. The V call is TRBV6-5, the J call TRBJ1-2; D may be TRBD1 (6 bases). Germline assignment: CDR1 MNHEY and CDR2 SVGAGI. This CDR3 is 13 amino acids long. V lost 3 bases to trimming and J lost 6 bases, with 11 bases between them. In DNA form, the CDR3 reads TGTGCCAGCAGTTATCGGGACATGGATGGCTACACCTTC. The encoded protein is CASSYRDMDGYTF.

The chain couples TRBV7-8 to TRBJ2-2; D possibly corresponds to TRBD1 (6 bases). Looked up from germline, CDR1 is SGHVS and CDR2 is FQNEAQ. V lost 6 bases and J 5 bases, leaving 16 bases between the germline ends. CDR3 length: 15 residues. CDR3 sequence (DNA): TGTGCCAGCAGACTACAGGGCGCGGAGACCGGGGAGCTGTTTTTT. This gives the protein CASRLQGAETGELFF.

The gene calls are TRBV4-2 and TRBJ2-3; D call uncertain. V shed 1 base and J shed 2 bases, with 10 bases lying between them. Per germline, CDR1 LGHNA and CDR2 YNFKEQ. The CDR3 is 15 residues long. The CDR3 loop is CASSQGGQYTDTQYF. CDR3 DNA: TGTGCCAGCAGCCAAGGTGGGCAGTACACAGATACGCAGTATTTT.

V gene TRBV28 combines with J gene TRBJ1-5, with TRBD1 as a possible D gene (6 bases). The V gene's germline CDR1 is MDHEN and CDR2 SYDVKM. This CDR3 is built from 14 residues. V lost 8 bases and J lost 4, with 15 bases in between. CDR3 sequence reads: CASGGGGGNQPQHF. For the CDR3, the DNA is TGTGCCAGCGGAGGTGGGGGCGGTAATCAGCCCCAGCATTTT.